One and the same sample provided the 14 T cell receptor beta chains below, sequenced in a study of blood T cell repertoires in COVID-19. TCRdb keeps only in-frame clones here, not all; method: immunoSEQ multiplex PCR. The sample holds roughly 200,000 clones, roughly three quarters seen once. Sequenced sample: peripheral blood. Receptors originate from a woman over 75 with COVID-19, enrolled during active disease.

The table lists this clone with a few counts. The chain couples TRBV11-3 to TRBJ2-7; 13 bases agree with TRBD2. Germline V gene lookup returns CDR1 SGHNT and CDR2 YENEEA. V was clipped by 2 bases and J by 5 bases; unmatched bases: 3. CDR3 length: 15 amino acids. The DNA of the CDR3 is TGTGCCAGCAGCTTACGGACTAGCGGGAGCAACGAGCAGTACTTC. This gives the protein CASSLRTSGSNEQYF.

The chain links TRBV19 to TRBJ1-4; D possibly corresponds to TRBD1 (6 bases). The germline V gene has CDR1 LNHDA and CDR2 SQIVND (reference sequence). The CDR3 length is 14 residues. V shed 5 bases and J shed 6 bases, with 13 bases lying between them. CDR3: CASSRTGSDEKLFF. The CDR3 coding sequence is TGTGCCAGTAGTCGCACAGGGTCGGATGAAAAACTGTTTTTT.

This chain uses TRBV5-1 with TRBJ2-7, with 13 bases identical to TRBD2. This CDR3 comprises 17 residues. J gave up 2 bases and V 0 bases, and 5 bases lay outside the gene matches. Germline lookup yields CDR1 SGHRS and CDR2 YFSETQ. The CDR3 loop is CASSLGLAGGIAYEQYF. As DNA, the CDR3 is TGCGCCAGCAGCTTGGGACTAGCGGGGGGAATCGCCTACGAGCAGTACTTC.

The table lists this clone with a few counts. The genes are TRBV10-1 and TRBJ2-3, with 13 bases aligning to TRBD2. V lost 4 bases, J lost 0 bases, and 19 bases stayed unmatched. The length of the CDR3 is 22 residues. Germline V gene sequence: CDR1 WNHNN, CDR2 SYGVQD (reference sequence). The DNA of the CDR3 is TGCGCCAGCAGTGGGGAACCTAAGACTAGCGGGAGGCCTAACTCTAGCACAGATACGCAGTATTTT. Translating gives CASSGEPKTSGRPNSSTDTQYF.

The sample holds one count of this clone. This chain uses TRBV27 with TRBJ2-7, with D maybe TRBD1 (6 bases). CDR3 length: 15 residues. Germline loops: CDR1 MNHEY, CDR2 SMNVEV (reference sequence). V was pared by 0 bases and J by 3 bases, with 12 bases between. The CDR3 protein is CASSLSPKDSYEQYF. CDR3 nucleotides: TGTGCCAGCAGTTTATCCCCAAAGGACAGCTACGAGCAGTACTTC.

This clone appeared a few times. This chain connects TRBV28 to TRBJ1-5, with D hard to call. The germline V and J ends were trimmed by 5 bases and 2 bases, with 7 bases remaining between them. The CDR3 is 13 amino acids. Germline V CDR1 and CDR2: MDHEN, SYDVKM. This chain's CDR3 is CASSQVRNQPQHF. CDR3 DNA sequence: TGTGCCAGCAGTCAGGTTCGCAATCAGCCCCAGCATTTT.

This CDR3 reads CASSLGWDRQYEQYF. The CDR3 DNA sequence: TGCGCCAGCAGCTTGGGTTGGGACAGGCAGTACGAGCAGTACTTC. The chain recombines TRBV5-1 with TRBJ2-7; 8 bases align to TRBD1. The J segment lost 4 bases and the V segment lost 0 bases, leaving 6 bases of the junction unmatched. Germline loops: CDR1 SGHRS, CDR2 YFSETQ. This CDR3 comprises 15 residues.

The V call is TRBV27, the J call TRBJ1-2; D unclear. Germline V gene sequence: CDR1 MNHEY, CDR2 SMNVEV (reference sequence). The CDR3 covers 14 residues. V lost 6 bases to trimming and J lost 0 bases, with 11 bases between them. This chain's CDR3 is CASRVTGANYGYTF. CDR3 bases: TGTGCCAGCAGGGTTACCGGAGCTAACTATGGCTACACCTTC.

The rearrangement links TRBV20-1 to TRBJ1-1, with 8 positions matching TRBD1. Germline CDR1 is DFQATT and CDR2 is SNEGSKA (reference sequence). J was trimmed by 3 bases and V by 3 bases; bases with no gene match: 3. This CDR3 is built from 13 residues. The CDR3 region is CSASPGGYTEAFF. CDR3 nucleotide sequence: TGCAGTGCTAGTCCAGGGGGCTACACTGAAGCTTTCTTT.

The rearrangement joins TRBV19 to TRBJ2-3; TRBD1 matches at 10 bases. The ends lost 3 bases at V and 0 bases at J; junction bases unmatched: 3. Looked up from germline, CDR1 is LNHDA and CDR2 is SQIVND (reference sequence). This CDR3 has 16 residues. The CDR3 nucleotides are TGTGCCAGTAGTATCCGGACAGGGGGAAGCACAGATACGCAGTATTTT. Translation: CASSIRTGGSTDTQYF.

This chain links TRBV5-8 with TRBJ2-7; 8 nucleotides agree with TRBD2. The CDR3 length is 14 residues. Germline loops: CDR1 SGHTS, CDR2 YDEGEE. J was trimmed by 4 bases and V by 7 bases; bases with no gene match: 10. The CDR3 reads CASDPGLGPYEQYF. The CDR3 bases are TGTGCCAGCGACCCGGGACTAGGTCCGTACGAGCAGTACTTC.

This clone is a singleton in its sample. This chain's CDR3 is CASSQSTGTAYEQYF. CDR3 sequence (DNA): TGCGCCAGCAGCCAAAGCACTGGGACAGCCTACGAGCAGTACTTC. V gene TRBV5-1 combines with J gene TRBJ2-7; 7 bases are a match to TRBD1. This CDR3 has 15 amino acids. Germline V gives CDR1 SGHRS, CDR2 YFSETQ. The V and J ends lost 4 bases and 2 bases, in that order; junction bases with no gene match: 9.

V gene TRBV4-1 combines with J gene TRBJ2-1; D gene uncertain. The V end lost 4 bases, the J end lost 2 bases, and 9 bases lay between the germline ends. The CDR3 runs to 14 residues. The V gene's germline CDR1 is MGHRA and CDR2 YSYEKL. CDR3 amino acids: CASSPNRAYNEQFF. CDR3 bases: TGCGCCAGCAGCCCAAACCGGGCCTACAATGAGCAGTTCTTC.

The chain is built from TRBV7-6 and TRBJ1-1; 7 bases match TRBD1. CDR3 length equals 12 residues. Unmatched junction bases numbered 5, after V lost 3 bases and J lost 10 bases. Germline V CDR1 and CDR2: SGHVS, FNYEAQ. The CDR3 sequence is CASSFATGPAFF. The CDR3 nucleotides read TGTGCCAGCAGCTTTGCGACAGGGCCAGCTTTCTTT. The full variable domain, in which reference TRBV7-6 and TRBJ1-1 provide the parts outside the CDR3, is GAGVSQSPRYKVTKRGQDVALRCDPISGHVSLYWYRQALGQGPEFLTYFNYEAQQDKSGLPNDRFSAERPEGSISTLTIQRTEQRDSAMYRCASSFATGPAFFGQGTRLTVV.